These 28 T cell receptor beta chains were sequenced from one sample in a study of CD8 T cells in Susac syndrome. Random hexamers were used to reverse transcribe an amount of roughly 0.5 to 1 ug RNA. TCRdb redid the calling of the immunoSEQ multiplex PCR reads with MiXCR, one entry per CDR3 protein. The sample comprises a few hundred thousand distinct CDR3 sequences, roughly 96% of which are singletons, and 0.08% to 0.095% rests with the top ten. The sequenced sample was CD4+ T cells from PBMCs. Source of these receptors: a human donor with multiple sclerosis.

A single count supports this clonotype. The CDR3 coding sequence is TGTGCCAGCAGTTTAGCGGGGAACCATAATGAGCAGTTCTTC. Protein: CASSLAGNHNEQFF. This chain joins TRBV28 and TRBJ2-1; tentatively, D is TRBD2 (6 bases). The germline V and J ends were trimmed by 2 bases and 7 bases, with 12 bases remaining between them. From germline, CDR1 is MDHEN and CDR2 SYDVKM. The CDR3 consists of 14 residues.

The chain recombines TRBV27 with TRBJ2-7; 8 bases match TRBD2. Germline assignment: CDR1 MNHEY and CDR2 SMNVEV (reference sequence). The CDR3 is made up of 15 amino acids. V trimming: 5 bases; J trimming: 4 bases; junction bases outside the gene matches: 10. The CDR3 sequence: CASSPLREARYEQYF. As DNA, the CDR3 is TGTGCCAGCAGTCCATTGCGGGAGGCCAGATACGAGCAGTACTTC.

The V call is TRBV27, the J call TRBJ2-6, with D hard to call. Germline V lookup: CDR1 MNHEY, CDR2 SMNVEV (reference sequence). The CDR3 runs 17 residues. The germline V and J ends were trimmed by 1 base and 1 base, with 11 bases remaining between them. CDR3 in amino acids: CASSLFGSGSGANVLTF. The CDR3 coding sequence is TGTGCCAGCAGTTTATTCGGTAGTGGTTCTGGGGCCAACGTCCTGACTTTC. The full variable domain, with the rest looked up from reference TRBV27 and TRBJ2-6, is EAQVTQNPRYLITVTGKKLTVTCSQNMNHEYMSWYRQDPGLGLRQIYYSMNVEVTDKGDVPEGYKVSRKEKRNFPLILESPSPNQTSLYFCASSLFGSGSGANVLTFGAGSRLTVL.

J is TRBJ2-7 and V is TRBV4-1; D possibly corresponds to TRBD2 (6 bases). The CDR3 extends over 15 amino acids. The V end lost 0 bases, the J end lost 0 bases, and 9 bases lay between the germline ends. Germline CDR1 is MGHRA and CDR2 is YSYEKL. CDR3: CASSQEAGFSYEQYF. The CDR3 bases are TGCGCCAGCAGCCAAGAAGCGGGCTTCTCCTACGAGCAGTACTTC.

V is TRBV12-3 or TRBV12-4 and J is TRBJ2-3; D gene ambiguous. The CDR3 contains 15 residues. V was cut by 5 bases and J by 2 bases, with 14 bases left in between. This CDR3 reads CASSPWGSNTDTQYF. The DNA of the CDR3 is TGTGCCAGCAGTCCGTGGGGTTCGAACACAGATACGCAGTATTTT.

J is TRBJ2-5 and V is TRBV7-2; 13 nucleotides line up with TRBD2. Germline lookup yields CDR1 SGHTA and CDR2 FQGNSA. Trimming removed 5 bases from V and 5 bases from J; junction bases left unmatched: 8. The CDR3 runs 16 residues. The DNA for the CDR3 is TGTGCCAGCAGCCCGCGGACTAGCGGGAGCCGTGAGACCCAGTACTTC. Protein sequence: CASSPRTSGSRETQYF.

The chain joins TRBV29-1 to TRBJ1-1, with 9 positions matching TRBD1. CDR3 size: 12 residues. J was trimmed by 5 bases and V by 6 bases; bases with no gene match: 4. Germline V gives CDR1 SQVTM, CDR2 ANQGSEA. CDR3 loop: CSVDRGWTEAFF. The DNA of the CDR3 is TGCAGCGTCGACAGGGGGTGGACTGAAGCTTTCTTT.

The CDR3: CSVEDGRGLTDTQYF. DNA of the CDR3: TGCAGCGTTGAAGATGGGCGGGGGTTAACAGATACGCAGTATTTT. This chain joins TRBV29-1 and TRBJ2-3; 7 nucleotides line up with TRBD2. CDR1 is SQVTM and CDR2 is ANQGSEA in the germline V gene. Trimming at V came to 0 bases and at J to 3 bases, leaving 6 bases not matched to a gene. CDR3 length equals 15 residues.

The chain uses TRBV28 and TRBJ1-1; 7 bases align to TRBD1. The germline V gene encodes CDR1 MDHEN and CDR2 SYDVKM. This CDR3 spans 13 amino acids. The junction had 5 bases not matched to a gene; V was cut back by 3 bases and J by 7 bases. CDR3 protein: CASSLTGPYEAFF. The CDR3 DNA reads TGTGCCAGCAGTTTGACAGGGCCCTATGAAGCTTTCTTT.

Only a few counts were recorded for this clonotype. J is TRBJ1-1 and V is TRBV2, with D tentatively TRBD1 (5 bases). V dropped 4 bases and J dropped 0 bases, with 6 bases sitting between them. Germline assignment: CDR1 SNHLY and CDR2 FYNNEI. This CDR3 contains 13 residues. The CDR3 DNA sequence: TGTGCCAGCAGTGGACAGTTGAACACTGAAGCTTTCTTT. This sequence encodes CASSGQLNTEAFF.

The rearrangement joins TRBV28 to TRBJ2-2; unclear D gene. This CDR3 is 13 amino acids long. CDR1 and CDR2 from the germline V gene are MDHEN and SYDVKM. Trimming removed 10 bases at V and 6 bases at J, with 15 bases between. The CDR3 loop reads CATLTLTPGELFF. The CDR3 DNA sequence: TGTGCCACTCTGACCCTTACCCCCGGGGAGCTGTTTTTT.

This CDR3 reads CASSPRDDEQFF. CDR3 nucleotide sequence: TGTGCCAGCTCACCCAGGGATGATGAGCAGTTCTTC. The chain uses TRBV18 and TRBJ2-1; weak D call: TRBD1 (5 bases). The V end lost 3 bases, the J end lost 8 bases, and 8 bases lay between the germline ends. Germline CDR1 KGHSH, CDR2 LQKENI. The CDR3 is 12 amino acids.

V gene TRBV7-9 combines with J gene TRBJ2-1, with D tentatively TRBD1 (6 bases). This CDR3 has 16 residues. Trimming pared 4 bases from V and 0 bases from J, leaving 13 bases between. CDR1 and CDR2 from the germline V gene are SEHNR and FQNEAQ (reference sequence). This CDR3 reads CASSYRTASSYNEQFF. The DNA of the CDR3 is TGTGCCAGCAGCTACCGGACAGCCAGCTCCTACAATGAGCAGTTCTTC. The variable domain in full, with the rest retrieved from reference TRBV7-9 and TRBJ2-1, is DTGVSQNPRHKITKRGQNVTFRCDPISEHNRLYWYRQTLGQGPEFLTYFQNEAQLEKSRLLSDRFSAERPKGSFSTLEIQRTEQGDSAMYLCASSYRTASSYNEQFFGPGTRLTVL.

This chain links TRBV12-3 or TRBV12-4 with TRBJ1-2, with D hard to call. CDR3 length: 15 residues. V was clipped by 5 bases and J by 7 bases, with 20 bases between them. The CDR3 loop reads CASSLEWADLIGYTF. For the CDR3, the DNA is TGTGCCAGCAGTCTCGAGTGGGCCGATCTAATTGGCTACACCTTC.

V and J are TRBV6-5 and TRBJ1-5; D might be TRBD1 (5 bases). The V gene's germline CDR1 is MNHEY and CDR2 SVGAGI. The CDR3 is made up of 13 amino acids. Deletions cut 0 bases from V and 12 bases from J, with 12 bases between. The CDR3 bases are TGTGCCAGCAGTTACTCGAGGTCGGGGGGCCAGCATTTT. Protein: CASSYSRSGGQHF.

The rearrangement uses TRBV28 and TRBJ1-4; D is unresolved. Germline CDR1 reads MDHEN; CDR2 reads SYDVKM. The CDR3 is 11 residues long. The ends were cut back, 11 bases at V and 8 bases at J, with 12 bases in the middle. The CDR3, as DNA: TGTGCCTATGGGGAAGACGAAAAACTGTTTTTT. Protein sequence: CAYGEDEKLFF.

The chain employs TRBV12-3 or TRBV12-4 and TRBJ2-7; 10 nucleotides line up with TRBD1. This CDR3 is built from 14 residues. Unmatched junction bases numbered 7, after V lost 6 bases and J lost 5 bases. DNA for the CDR3: TGTGCCAGCAGCCGGGACAGGGGCTTGAACGAGCAGTACTTC. It encodes CASSRDRGLNEQYF.

This clonotype was recorded once. The chain carries TRBV29-1 and TRBJ2-5; no reliable D call. The CDR3 totals 10 residues. V was trimmed by 4 bases and J by 5 bases, leaving 5 bases between them. Looked up from germline, CDR1 is SQVTM and CDR2 is ANQGSEA. Here the CDR3 reads CSVVWETQYF. The CDR3 coding sequence is TGCAGCGTTGTTTGGGAGACCCAGTACTTC. The full variable domain, in which reference TRBV29-1 and TRBJ2-5 provide the parts outside the CDR3, is SAVISQKPSRDICQRGTSLTIQCQVDSQVTMMFWYRQQPGQSLTLIATANQGSEATYESGFVIDKFPISRPNLTFSTLTVSNMSPEDSSIYLCSVVWETQYFGPGTRLLVL.

The V and J genes are TRBV3-1 and TRBJ2-7; D call uncertain. V shed 3 bases and J shed 3 bases, with 9 bases lying between them. The CDR3 sequence is 13 residues long. Germline V gene sequence: CDR1 LGHDT, CDR2 YNNKEL (reference sequence). The CDR3 nucleotides read TGTGCCAGCAGCCATACCCCAAACTACGAGCAGTACTTC. The encoded protein is CASSHTPNYEQYF.

The chain links TRBV7-2 to TRBJ2-7, with a tentative D call TRBD2 (6 bases). Trimming left V 2 bases short and J 3 bases short, with 14 bases between. CDR1 is SGHTA and CDR2 is FQGNSA in the germline V gene. The CDR3 runs 15 residues. CDR3 region: CASSLQGTGVYEQYF. The CDR3 DNA reads as TGTGCCAGCAGCTTACAGGGTACGGGGGTCTACGAGCAGTACTTC.

The chain recombines TRBV14 with TRBJ2-7; a weak D match, TRBD1 (6 bases). The CDR3 extends over 13 amino acids. Between the trimmed V and J ends, which lost 4 bases and 2 bases, there was a span of 9 bases. Germline CDR1 reads SGHDN; CDR2 reads FVKESK. The CDR3 coding sequence is TGTGCCAGCAGCCGTGGACAGCCCTACGAGCAGTACTTC. Amino acid sequence: CASSRGQPYEQYF.

The rearrangement links TRBV9 to TRBJ2-7; D call uncertain. CDR3 length equals 14 residues. Per the germline V gene, CDR1 is SGDLS and CDR2 is YYNGEE. V was shortened by 0 bases and J by 6 bases, with 13 bases between the two germline ends. The chain's CDR3 is CASSVGRVPGEQYF. DNA of the CDR3: TGTGCCAGCAGCGTAGGCCGGGTACCGGGCGAGCAGTACTTC.

This clonotype was seen just once. V and J are TRBV30 and TRBJ2-2; D is perhaps TRBD2 (6 bases). This CDR3 is built from 11 residues. Germline-derived CDR1 and CDR2 are GTSNPN and SVGIG (reference sequence). Trimming left V 6 bases short and J 7 bases short, with 9 bases between. The CDR3: CACRGGGELFF. CDR3 DNA: TGTGCCTGTAGGGGAGGCGGGGAGCTGTTTTTT.

This chain's CDR3 is CSARTGYNSPLHF. DNA of the CDR3: TGCAGTGCTAGAACAGGATATAATTCACCCCTCCACTTT. The chain uses TRBV20-1 and TRBJ1-6; D might be TRBD1 (5 bases). V gave up 2 bases and J gave up 4 bases, with 6 bases separating them. Germline values: CDR1 DFQATT, CDR2 SNEGSKA (reference sequence). CDR3 size: 13 residues.

The genes are TRBV20-1 and TRBJ2-1; D possibly matches TRBD1 or TRBD2 (6 bases each). V lost 6 bases and J lost 7, with 16 bases in between. The CDR3 extends over 13 amino acids. Germline V gene sequence: CDR1 DFQATT, CDR2 SNEGSKA (reference sequence). CDR3 sequence: CSARLGGPNEQFF. The CDR3 DNA sequence: TGCAGTGCGAGACTAGGGGGGCCGAATGAGCAGTTCTTC.

The chain recombines TRBV5-1 with TRBJ2-7; 7 nucleotides line up with TRBD1. The CDR3 totals 15 residues. CDR1 and CDR2 from the germline V gene are SGHRS and YFSETQ. Trimming removed 4 bases from V and 5 bases from J; junction bases left unmatched: 12. CDR3 in DNA: TGCGCCAGCAGCAACACGGGACAGTTTTCCGACGAGCAGTACTTC. Its translation is CASSNTGQFSDEQYF.

The chain employs TRBV20-1 and TRBJ2-5; 7 bases are a match to TRBD2. The germline gives CDR1 DFQATT, CDR2 SNEGSKA (reference sequence). V lost 5 bases and J lost 2; bases outside the gene matches: 11. CDR3 length equals 15 residues. In DNA, the CDR3 is TGCAGTGCTCAGAGAGGTGGGGGGGTTCAAGAGACCCAGTACTTC. This sequence encodes CSAQRGGGVQETQYF.

The chain couples TRBV7-9 to TRBJ1-5; 7 nucleotides match TRBD1. The CDR3 spans 15 residues. Trimming took 0 bases from V and 4 from J; bases not matched to a gene: 3. CDR1 SEHNR and CDR2 FQNEAQ come from the germline V gene (reference sequence). Written as DNA, the CDR3 is TGTGCCAGCAGCTTAGCGGGACAGTCTAATCAGCCCCAGCATTTT. Translated: CASSLAGQSNQPQHF.